The 22 T cell receptor beta chains in this list originate from one sample, sequenced in a study of beta chain features in type 1 diabetes. General observations from the study: Type 1 diabetes patients had moderately but significantly shorter TCRB CDR3s in all four CD4+ subsets.

All of the isolated RNA was reverse transcribed, so expressed TCRB transcripts were sequenced. Clones were sequenced by immunoSEQ multiplex PCR, and TCRdb holds only the in-frame ones, with some missing. The table shows 240,000 or so clones, with roughly 22% occurring only once. What these receptors recognize is not known. The sequenced material came from naive CD4+ T cells from blood. These receptors were obtained from a woman aged 40-49 years with type 1 diabetes.

The chain combines TRBV7-3 with TRBJ2-1; 12 positions match TRBD2. The germline V gene has CDR1 SGHTA and CDR2 FQGTGA. The CDR3 is 16 residues long. Trimming at V came to 8 bases and at J to 4 bases, leaving 9 bases not matched to a gene. The CDR3 bases are TGTGCCAGCGGGACTAGCGGGTGGGGTCCTTACAATGAGCAGTTCTTC. It yields the protein CASGTSGWGPYNEQFF.

V usage is TRBV30 and J usage is TRBJ1-2; no clear D gene. V lost 4 bases, J lost 6 bases, and 21 bases lay in between. This CDR3 is built from 15 residues. Germline CDR1 GTSNPN, CDR2 SVGIG (reference sequence). The chain's CDR3 is CAWNAPLFVGHGYTF. As DNA, the CDR3 is TGTGCCTGGAATGCTCCTCTCTTCGTTGGGCATGGCTACACCTTC. The variable domain in full, completed from reference TRBV30 and TRBJ1-2, reads SQTIHQWPATLVQPVGSPLSLECTVEGTSNPNLYWYRQAAGRGLQLLFYSVGIGQISSEVPQNLSASRPQDRQFILSSKKLLLSDSGFYLCAWNAPLFVGHGYTFGSGTRLTVV.

V usage is TRBV5-1 and J usage is TRBJ2-5; D possibly corresponds to TRBD2 (5 bases). Germline V gives CDR1 SGHRS, CDR2 YFSETQ. This CDR3 contains 14 residues. Trimming shortened V by 4 bases and J by 1 base, and 11 bases separated the two germline ends. The CDR3 bases are TGCGCCAGCAGCGGCGAGGGTTTCCAAGAGACCCAGTACTTC. Residues: CASSGEGFQETQYF.

This clone was seen only a few times. The chain employs TRBV29-1 and TRBJ1-5; D unresolved. The CDR3 length is 12 residues. Germline CDR1 reads SQVTM; CDR2 reads ANQGSEA. Trimming left V 7 bases short and J 4 bases short, with 11 bases between. Written as DNA, the CDR3 is TGCAGCGCTGGAGGTCAGAATCAGCCCCAGCATTTT. This gives the protein CSAGGQNQPQHF.

This clone was seen a few times. The CDR3 DNA is TGTGCCAGCGGTTCACCTGGGACATACTGGGATGGCTACACCTTC. Amino acids: CASGSPGTYWDGYTF. The chain has TRBV7-3 and TRBJ1-2; TRBD1 is a possible D gene (6 bases). V gave up 8 bases and J gave up 6 bases, with 22 bases separating them. The CDR3 totals 15 residues. Germline V gene data show CDR1 as SGHTA and CDR2 as FQGTGA.

The genes are TRBV2 and TRBJ2-3; a possible D gene is TRBD1 (6 bases). Germline CDR1 and CDR2: SNHLY and FYNNEI. The length of the CDR3 is 15 residues. V lost 5 bases and J 6 bases, leaving 18 bases between the germline ends. The CDR3 here is CASSRQAGGPDTQYF. In DNA form, the CDR3 reads TGTGCCAGCAGTCGACAGGCTGGGGGTCCGGATACGCAGTATTTT.

The table lists this clone with a few counts. V and J are TRBV28 and TRBJ2-1; the D gene is possibly TRBD2 (5 bases). V was pared by 3 bases and J by 3 bases, with 12 bases between. CDR1 and CDR2 (germline): MDHEN, SYDVKM. CDR3 length: 15 residues. The CDR3 spells CASSLNEGSYNEQFF. CDR3 sequence (DNA): TGTGCCAGCAGTTTGAATGAGGGCAGCTACAATGAGCAGTTCTTC. Using reference TRBV28 and TRBJ2-1 for the parts outside the CDR3, the full variable domain is DVKVTQSSRYLVKRTGEKVFLECVQDMDHENMFWYRQDPGLGLRLIYFSYDVKMKEKGDIPEGYSVSREKKERFSLILESASTNQTSMYLCASSLNEGSYNEQFFGPGTRLTVL.

This clone was seen a handful of times. The chain carries TRBV10-3 and TRBJ2-3, with 7 bases that match TRBD2. CDR3 length: 14 amino acids. The germline V gene encodes CDR1 ENHRY and CDR2 SYGVKD. With 5 bases clipped from V and 1 base from J, the junction kept 3 bases outside the gene matches. CDR3 nucleotides: TGTGCCATCAGTTATCTAGCGGGCACAGATACGCAGTATTTT. This encodes CAISYLAGTDTQYF.

The chain combines TRBV4-1 with TRBJ2-7; 9 bases are shared with TRBD1. V gave up 1 base and J gave up 1 base; unmatched junction bases: 14. The germline CDR1 and CDR2 sequences are MGHRA and YSYEKL. The CDR3 runs to 19 residues. In nucleotides, the CDR3 is TGCGCCAGCAGCCAAGCTCAACGACTTCCGGGACAGGGATCCTACGAGCAGTACTTC. Residues: CASSQAQRLPGQGSYEQYF.

CDR3 residues: CASSVGEGGQPQHF. Written as DNA, the CDR3 is TGTGCCAGCAGCGTAGGAGAGGGTGGACAGCCCCAGCATTTT. The V call is TRBV9, the J call TRBJ1-5; no clear D gene. CDR1 is SGDLS and CDR2 is YYNGEE in the germline V gene. Trimming took off 0 bases at V and 7 bases at J, with 11 bases between the two ends. This CDR3 has 14 residues.

A few counts support this clone. DNA of the CDR3: TGTGCCAGCAGCGTACAGGGGGAGTATGGCTACACCTTC. Translation gives CASSVQGEYGYTF. The chain is built from TRBV6-6 and TRBJ1-2; TRBD1 matches at 8 bases. Germline V gene lookup returns CDR1 MNHNY and CDR2 SVGAGI (reference sequence). This CDR3 has 13 residues. J lost 5 bases, V lost 6 bases, and 5 bases had no gene match.

This chain joins TRBV14 and TRBJ2-1; TRBD1 matches at 7 bases. Germline CDR1 reads SGHDN; CDR2 reads FVKESK. The CDR3 has 13 residues. V trimming: 8 bases; J trimming: 5 bases; junction bases outside the gene matches: 6. The CDR3 loop reads CASRGQGDNEQFF. The CDR3 bases are TGTGCCAGCCGGGGTCAGGGGGACAATGAGCAGTTCTTC.

The chain couples TRBV28 to TRBJ2-1; 8 bases agree with TRBD2. CDR1 is MDHEN, CDR2 SYDVKM, per germline. The V and J ends lost 8 bases and 6 bases, in that order; junction bases with no gene match: 9. This CDR3 region has 14 residues. CDR3 amino acids: CASAGGLGGNEQFF. The CDR3 nucleotides read TGTGCCAGCGCGGGAGGCCTGGGCGGCAATGAGCAGTTCTTC.

The rearrangement joins TRBV18 to TRBJ2-2, with D possibly matching TRBD1 (6 bases). The CDR3 runs 16 residues. V was cut by 0 bases and J by 6 bases, with 14 bases left in between. The germline gives CDR1 KGHSH, CDR2 LQKENI. The CDR3 protein is CASSPPSTGQAGELFF. The CDR3 nucleotides are TGTGCCAGCTCACCACCGTCAACAGGGCAGGCCGGGGAGCTGTTTTTT. Filled out from reference TRBV18 and TRBJ2-2, the complete variable domain reads NAGVMQNPRHLVRRRGQEARLRCSPMKGHSHVYWYRQLPEEGLKFMVYLQKENIIDESGMPKERFSAEFPKEGPSILRIQQVVRGDSAAYFCASSPPSTGQAGELFFGEGSRLTVL.

V and J are TRBV27 and TRBJ1-2; TRBD1 agrees at 10 bases. Germline trimming cut 5 bases from V and 2 bases from J; bases unmatched to any gene: 8. Germline V CDR1 and CDR2: MNHEY, SMNVEV (reference sequence). The CDR3 length is 16 residues. The CDR3 reads CASSPSGGQGNYGYTF. The CDR3 DNA follows: TGTGCCAGCAGTCCGTCCGGGGGACAGGGGAACTATGGCTACACCTTC.

The CDR3 loop is CASSPATSGRRVDTQYF. The CDR3, as DNA: TGTGCCAGCTCACCCGCAACTAGCGGGAGAAGGGTGGATACGCAGTATTTT. The V gene is TRBV18, the J gene TRBJ2-3, with 11 positions matching TRBD2. This CDR3 contains 17 residues. V trimming: 3 bases; J trimming: 6 bases; junction bases outside the gene matches: 11. Germline values: CDR1 KGHSH, CDR2 LQKENI.

This clone appeared a few times. Other DNA sequences in the same sample also yield this CDR3. The chain is built from TRBV7-2 and TRBJ1-1, with D hard to call. The length of the CDR3 is 13 residues. CDR1 and CDR2 (germline): SGHTA, FQGNSA. Trimming pared 1 base from V and 1 base from J, leaving 4 bases between. The CDR3 loop is CASSLGQNTEAFF. In DNA form, the CDR3 reads TGTGCCAGCAGCTTAGGGCAGAACACTGAAGCTTTCTTT.

The J gene is TRBJ1-2, the V gene TRBV7-9; D is possibly TRBD1 (5 bases). Trimming left V 6 bases short and J 8 bases short, with 16 bases between. Germline V gene data show CDR1 as SEHNR and CDR2 as FQNEAQ (reference sequence). This CDR3 comprises 13 residues. CDR3 amino acids: CASRSDTGRGYTF. DNA of the CDR3: TGTGCCAGCAGGTCGGACACGGGTCGCGGCTACACCTTC.

Here the CDR3 DNA reads TGTGCCAGCAGCCCGGCGGACAGGGGCTCCTACGAGCAGTACTTC. Translating gives CASSPADRGSYEQYF. The chain combines TRBV5-6 with TRBJ2-7, with TRBD1 matching over 9 bases. CDR3 length equals 15 residues. Germline loops: CDR1 SGHDT, CDR2 YYEEEE. Unmatched junction bases numbered 5, after V lost 4 bases and J lost 0 bases. Drawing the rest from reference TRBV5-6 and TRBJ2-7, the complete variable domain is DAGVTQSPTHLIKTRGQQVTLRCSPKSGHDTVSWYQQALGQGPQFIFQYYEEEERQRGNFPDRFSGHQFPNYSSELNVNALLLGDSALYLCASSPADRGSYEQYFGPGTRLTVT.

This clone turned up a few times. The chain carries TRBV29-1 and TRBJ2-5; 8 nucleotides match TRBD1. This CDR3 is built from 13 residues. Germline loops: CDR1 SQVTM, CDR2 ANQGSEA. The V segment lost 6 bases and the J segment 0 bases; nucleotides outside the gene matches: 3. Here the CDR3 DNA reads TGCAGCGTGACGACAGGGGACCAAGAGACCCAGTACTTC. Translation gives CSVTTGDQETQYF.

This chain joins TRBV4-1 and TRBJ2-1, with D maybe TRBD2 (6 bases). The CDR3 totals 15 residues. Germline V gene sequence: CDR1 MGHRA, CDR2 YSYEKL. The V end lost 2 bases, the J end lost 3 bases, and 11 bases lay between the germline ends. In nucleotides, the CDR3 is TGCGCCAGCAGCCAATTGGGACTCCTCTACAATGAGCAGTTCTTC. Protein sequence: CASSQLGLLYNEQFF.

The chain carries TRBV20-1 and TRBJ2-7; a possible D gene is TRBD2 (6 bases). Germline values: CDR1 DFQATT, CDR2 SNEGSKA (reference sequence). This CDR3 is built from 11 residues. The V and J ends lost 8 bases and 7 bases respectively, with 15 bases between them. In DNA, the CDR3 is TGCAGTTATAGCTGGGACTCTGAGCAGTACTTC. This translates into CSYSWDSEQYF.